This T cell receptor (beta chain) was profiled in a study of T cell repertoires in cytomegalovirus infection. Study in general: A matching HLA type, together with CMV infection, was signaled by public TCR beta signatures.

This clonotype was seen at least ten times. As yet, its antigen is unknown. Findings of the study overall: Ex vivo, HLA-C-restricted CMV-specific TCR beta clonotypes prevailed over the rest of the response. Identification of carriers of CMV plus the relevant HLA was achieved through cumulative public TCR beta family frequency.

CDR1 is SGHTA, CDR2 FQGNSA, per germline. Trimming removed 2 bases from V and 5 bases from J; junction bases left unmatched: 9. This CDR3 has 16 amino acids. TCRdb passed the reads through MiXCR, listing each CDR3 protein once. The sample has about 450,000 distinct CDR3 sequences; about a third are singletons. The sample consisted of PBMCs. The chain has TRBV7-2 and TRBJ2-5, with 9 bases that match TRBD1. This TCR derives from a human donor in good health (CMV status not recorded). Some clones in this sample may be carry-over from other donors' samples. CDR3 loop: CASSLLQGATGETQYF. The CDR3 coding sequence is TGTGCCAGCAGCTTACTACAGGGGGCTACCGGGGAGACCCAGTACTTC.